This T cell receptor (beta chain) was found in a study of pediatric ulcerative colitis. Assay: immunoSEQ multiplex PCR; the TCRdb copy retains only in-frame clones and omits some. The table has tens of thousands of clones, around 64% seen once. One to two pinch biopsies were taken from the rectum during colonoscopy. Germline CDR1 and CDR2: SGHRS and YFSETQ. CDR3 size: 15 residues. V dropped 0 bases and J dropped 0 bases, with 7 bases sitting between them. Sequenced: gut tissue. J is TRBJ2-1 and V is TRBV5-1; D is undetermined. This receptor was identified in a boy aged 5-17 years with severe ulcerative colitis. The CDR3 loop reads CASSLGRSSYNEQFF. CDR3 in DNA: TGCGCCAGCAGCTTGGGCAGGAGCTCCTACAATGAGCAGTTCTTC.